Sequencing of this T cell receptor beta chain was carried out in a study of shared clonotypes between healthy human individuals. General observations from the study: In having few donors, the study represented limited genetic and exposure-history diversity. Tissue TCR repertoires likely differ from these blood-only repertoires.

Researchers partitioned CD4+ cells into CD45RA+ naive and CD45RA-negative memory subsets. In the case of this clone: Its antigen remains unknown.

Assay: immunoSEQ multiplex PCR; the TCRdb copy retains only in-frame clones and omits some. The table records 550,000 to 850,000 clones, about 74% of them present only once. Source material: memory CD4+ T cells sorted from blood. Subset reported: CD45RA-negative fraction. The sequence came from a woman aged 25 to 39 in good health.

CDR3 protein: CASSLATGEMGNTEAFF. DNA for the CDR3: TGCGCCAGCAGCTTGGCTACAGGGGAAATGGGGAACACTGAAGCTTTCTTT. This chain joins TRBV5-1 and TRBJ1-1; the match to TRBD1 covers 7 bases. The CDR3 spans 17 residues. CDR1 is SGHRS, CDR2 YFSETQ, per germline. V lost 0 bases and J lost 1; bases outside the gene matches: 9.